This T cell receptor beta chain was recorded in a study of cytomegalovirus exposure and HLA in healthy donors. Donors likely had unrecorded immune exposures despite being nominally healthy when sampled. The CDR3 totals 12 residues. From germline, CDR1 is GTSNPN and CDR2 SVGIG (reference sequence). V was shortened by 0 bases and J by 6 bases, with 9 bases between the two germline ends. The study ran its PCR with 60 Vbeta and 13 Jbeta primers. TCRdb keeps only in-frame clones here, not all; method: immunoSEQ multiplex PCR. The sample lists some 130,000 clones, more than 60% occurring once. The material sequenced was PBMCs. The TCR was taken from a woman aged 40 to 50 in good health and CMV-seronegative. The chain is built from TRBV30 and TRBJ2-7; tentatively, D is TRBD2 (6 bases). CDR3 protein: CAWSVGGFEQYF. The CDR3 coding sequence is TGTGCCTGGAGTGTTGGAGGGTTCGAGCAGTACTTC.